The TCR beta chain described here comes from a study of CD8+ T cells in alopecia areata. About the research overall: Tofacitinib treatment spanned 6 to 18 months, with 6 months off drug afterward.

This clone has a handful of counts. Antigen unknown. Different DNA sequences within this sample yield the same CDR3. Investigators isolated RNA and reverse transcribed it into cDNA to act as the sequencing template. Method: immunoSEQ multiplex PCR; TCRdb's copy keeps in-frame clones and lacks some. The sample lists 200,000 to 250,000 clones, less than 45% occurring once. The CDR3 sequence is 12 residues long. The germline CDR1 and CDR2 sequences are GTSNPN and SVGIG (reference sequence). Trimming left V 3 bases short and J 5 bases short, with 10 bases between. Study outcomes and limitations: On tofacitinib, scalp and blood still held many of the expanded lesional clones. Whereas mice showed it more clearly, TCR sharing across patients was murkier, possibly because of HLA.

The treatment denotes: oral pan-JAK inhibitor, 5-10 mg twice daily. Lesional scalp punch biopsies and peripheral blood came from alopecia areata patients. The input for sequencing was CD4+ T cells sorted from blood, taken at roughly week 36, from a patient treated with tofacitinib. This TCR was recovered from a human donor with alopecia areata. The rearrangement links TRBV30 to TRBJ2-5; D call uncertain. CDR3 nucleotide sequence: TGTGCCTGGAGCGTCTCCGCTGAGACCCAGTACTTC. It specifies CAWSVSAETQYF.